The clone carrying this T cell receptor (beta chain) has ten or more counts. The data were taken from a study of T cells after posttransplantation cyclophosphamide. Measured with immunoSEQ multiplex PCR; TCRdb has only the in-frame clones, and not every one. The sample holds some 4,000 clones, and no clone turns up only once. In germline, CDR1 is WNHNN, CDR2 SYGVQD (reference sequence). The CDR3 runs 13 residues. Trimming at V came to 5 bases and at J to 4 bases, leaving 4 bases not matched to a gene. Busulfan-fludarabine conditioning, marrow transplant, and cyclophosphamide on days +3 and +4 were administered.

The chain links TRBV10-1 to TRBJ2-5; 7 bases are a match to TRBD1. This TCR derives from a female patient between 18 and 30 years old who received an allogeneic stem cell transplant from an unrelated donor, was CMV-positive, and had acute GVHD only. Some T cells may originate from the graft donor. The specimen was PBMCs, collected after allogeneic stem cell transplant with posttransplant cyclophosphamide. CDR3 DNA sequence: TGCGCCAGCAGTACAGGGGCGGTAGAGACCCAGTACTTC. Protein sequence: CASSTGAVETQYF.